The clone carrying this T cell receptor (beta chain) turned up a few times. iRepertoire HTBI primers and Arm-PCR of CDR3 regions built TCR beta libraries. One entry per CDR3 protein results from TCRdb running MiXCR on the multiplex PCR reads. The sample records a few hundred thousand distinct CDR3 sequences, about 15% being singletons. The record originates from a study of regulatory T cells in long-lasting Graves disease. The CDR3 has 13 amino acids. CDR1 and CDR2 from the germline V gene are GTSNPN and SVGIG (reference sequence). Trimming took off 2 bases at V and 7 bases at J, with 12 bases between the two ends. Noted time point: newly diagnosed GD, antithyroid drugs for less than 3 months. Making the TCR library involved RNA that had been extracted from PBMCs. Separately, the same data were catalogued under a study of T cells in Graves' hyperthyroidism and ophthalmopathy.

The receptor's source is a woman in her thirties or forties with Graves disease. The sample in question was peripheral blood mononuclear cells (PBMCs), obtained at new diagnosis, from a patient treated with antithyroid drugs. V and J are TRBV30 and TRBJ2-1; TRBD2 is a possible D gene (6 bases). The CDR3 reads CAWSPYSGNEQFF. As DNA, the CDR3 is TGTGCCTGGAGTCCCTATAGCGGAAATGAGCAGTTCTTC.